These 25 T cell receptor beta chains were all obtained from the same sample, sequenced in a study of blood T cell repertoires in COVID-19. Sequencing used immunoSEQ multiplex PCR; TCRdb keeps in-frame clones, though not all of them. The sample comprises some 400,000 clones, 81% of which are singletons, and 1.1% rests with the top ten. What was sequenced was peripheral blood. The receptors originated from a human donor with acute or convalescent COVID-19. The donor label of this sample is uncertain.

The chain has TRBV30 and TRBJ1-2, with D maybe TRBD1 (6 bases). V shed 4 bases and J shed 4 bases, with 16 bases lying between them. This CDR3 is built from 14 residues. CDR1 and CDR2 from the germline V gene are GTSNPN and SVGIG (reference sequence). The CDR3 loop reads CAWTPRGGAYGYTF. CDR3 DNA sequence: TGTGCCTGGACACCCCGGGGGGGGGCCTATGGCTACACCTTC.

This clone was observed a handful of times. The CDR3 DNA reads TGTGCCAGCGAGGGAGCTCGCACAGATACGCAGTATTTT. Its protein product is CASEGARTDTQYF. V gene TRBV3-1 (or the pseudogene TRBV3-2) combines with J gene TRBJ2-3, with D possibly being TRBD2 (5 bases). The CDR3 runs to 13 residues. The germline V gene has CDR1 LGHDT and CDR2 YNNKEL (reference sequence). The V end lost 8 bases, the J end lost 1 base, and 10 bases lay between the germline ends.

The genes are TRBV18 and TRBJ2-7; weak D call: TRBD2 (6 bases). CDR1 is KGHSH, CDR2 LQKENI, per germline. Trimming took off 0 bases at V and 3 bases at J, with 15 bases between the two ends. The CDR3 sequence is 16 residues long. The CDR3: CASSPPSGGRVYEQYF. The CDR3 coding sequence is TGTGCCAGCTCACCACCTTCCGGGGGTCGTGTCTACGAGCAGTACTTC.

The chain links TRBV4-2 to TRBJ2-7, with TRBD2 matching 9 bases. With 0 bases clipped from V and 4 bases from J, the junction kept 4 bases outside the gene matches. CDR1 is LGHNA and CDR2 is YNFKEQ in the germline V gene. The CDR3 runs 15 residues. The CDR3 here is CASSQEGLAIYEQYF. The DNA for the CDR3 is TGTGCCAGCAGCCAAGAGGGACTAGCAATTTACGAGCAGTACTTC.

This chain uses TRBV18 with TRBJ1-4; D unclear. There are 14 residues in the CDR3. Germline values: CDR1 KGHSH, CDR2 LQKENI. Trimming took off 3 bases at V and 4 bases at J, with 9 bases between the two ends. The CDR3 DNA sequence: TGTGCCAGCTCACCGCGAGGGCATAATGAAAAACTGTTTTTT. Protein product: CASSPRGHNEKLFF.

This clone was seen only a few times. The chain is built from TRBV18 and TRBJ1-5; D is unclear. The CDR3 contains 16 residues. The V gene's germline CDR1 is KGHSH and CDR2 LQKENI. Trimming shortened V by 2 bases and J by 0 bases, and 11 bases separated the two germline ends. CDR3 residues: CASSPDRRYSNQPQHF. The CDR3 coding sequence is TGTGCCAGCTCACCAGATAGGAGATATAGCAATCAGCCCCAGCATTTT.

This clone appeared a few times. The chain joins TRBV28 to TRBJ2-1, with 12 bases matching TRBD2. This CDR3 has 17 amino acids. The V gene's germline CDR1 is MDHEN and CDR2 SYDVKM. J was trimmed by 1 base and V by 4 bases; bases with no gene match: 5. DNA for the CDR3: TGTGCCAGCAGTTCCCCTAGCGGGGGGGGGTCCTACAATGAGCAGTTCTTC. It encodes CASSSPSGGGSYNEQFF.

Worth noting for this clone: Other DNA sequences from this sample encode an identical CDR3 as well. The DNA for the CDR3 is TGTGCCAGCAGCTTGGGGCAGTTGAACACTGAAGCTTTCTTT. This encodes CASSLGQLNTEAFF. The chain combines TRBV7-2 with TRBJ1-1; maybe TRBD1 (5 bases). CDR1 and CDR2 from the germline V gene are SGHTA and FQGNSA. The CDR3 has 14 amino acids. Trimming left V 3 bases short and J 0 bases short, with 8 bases between. Combining the CDR3 with reference TRBV7-2 and TRBJ1-1 gives the whole variable domain GAGVSQSPSNKVTEKGKDVELRCDPISGHTALYWYRQSLGQGLEFLIYFQGNSAPDKSGLPSDRFSAERTGGSVSTLTIQRTQQEDSAVYLCASSLGQLNTEAFFGQGTRLTVV.

This chain connects TRBV11-3 to TRBJ1-1; D might be TRBD1 (5 bases). Trimming pared 1 base from V and 0 bases from J, leaving 9 bases between. The CDR3 loop spans 15 amino acids. CDR1 SGHNT and CDR2 YENEEA come from the germline V gene. The CDR3 bases are TGTGCCAGCAGCTTAGGGGGGGACCTGAACACTGAAGCTTTCTTT. Amino acid sequence: CASSLGGDLNTEAFF.

This clone came up once. This chain connects TRBV7-2 to TRBJ2-7; no firm D call. The V and J ends lost 0 bases and 4 bases respectively, with 7 bases between them. Looked up from germline, CDR1 is SGHTA and CDR2 is FQGNSA. The CDR3 has 13 amino acids. The CDR3 coding sequence is TGTGCCAGCAGCTTAGCTGGGCAGTACGAGCAGTACTTC. Its translation is CASSLAGQYEQYF.

The CDR3 protein is CASSEGPGRANTGELFF. For the CDR3, the DNA is TGTGCCAGCAGTGAAGGCCCGGGTAGAGCGAACACCGGGGAGCTGTTTTTT. This chain joins TRBV6-1 and TRBJ2-2; no firm D call. Germline lookup yields CDR1 MNHNS and CDR2 SASEGT. V lost 1 base to trimming and J lost 0 bases, with 12 bases between them. This CDR3 has 17 amino acids.

This chain connects TRBV5-5 to TRBJ2-3; 13 bases agree with TRBD2. The germline V gene encodes CDR1 SGHKS and CDR2 YYEKEE (reference sequence). CDR3 size: 16 residues. Unmatched junction bases numbered 5, after V lost 4 bases and J lost 3 bases. CDR3: CASSPPGLAGTDTQYF. The CDR3 nucleotides read TGTGCCAGCAGCCCTCCGGGACTAGCGGGGACAGATACGCAGTATTTT.

The chain links TRBV7-9 to TRBJ2-5, with D possibly matching TRBD2 (6 bases). Trimming left V 4 bases short and J 5 bases short, with 20 bases between. The V gene's germline CDR1 is SEHNR and CDR2 FQNEAQ (reference sequence). The length of the CDR3 is 16 residues. Written as DNA, the CDR3 is TGTGCCAGCAGCTATACCGGGACTCTAGCTCGGGAGACCCAGTACTTC. Translating gives CASSYTGTLARETQYF.

This clone was observed a handful of times. This chain uses TRBV7-2 with TRBJ1-1; a weak D match, TRBD1 (5 bases). The CDR3 loop spans 16 amino acids. The V end lost 4 bases, the J end lost 1 base, and 16 bases lay between the germline ends. CDR1 and CDR2 from the germline V gene are SGHTA and FQGNSA. CDR3 sequence reads: CASSSRWGGRNTEAFF. The CDR3 DNA follows: TGTGCCAGCAGCTCCAGGTGGGGGGGACGGAACACTGAAGCTTTCTTT.

As to this clone: This same CDR3 is encoded by further DNA sequences in the sample. The rearrangement joins TRBV6-5 to TRBJ1-1; D is unresolved. CDR1 and CDR2 from the germline V gene are MNHEY and SVGAGI. CDR3 length: 12 residues. V was clipped by 6 bases and J by 3 bases, with 8 bases between them. The CDR3 bases are TGTGCCAGCAGGAGGCGTGACACTGAAGCTTTCTTT. The encoded protein is CASRRRDTEAFF.

The V gene is TRBV5-1, the J gene TRBJ1-1, with TRBD1 identical over 9 bases. The CDR3 spans 16 residues. Germline V gene lookup returns CDR1 SGHRS and CDR2 YFSETQ. Germline trimming cut 4 bases from V and 2 bases from J; bases unmatched to any gene: 9. The CDR3 DNA sequence: TGCGCCAGCAGCATTACAGGGGGCGCGGGTAACACTGAAGCTTTCTTT. Protein: CASSITGGAGNTEAFF. Full variable domain (remainder filled in from reference TRBV5-1 and TRBJ1-1): KAGVTQTPRYLIKTRGQQVTLSCSPISGHRSVSWYQQTPGQGLQFLFEYFSETQRNKGNFPGRFSGRQFSNSRSEMNVSTLELGDSALYLCASSITGGAGNTEAFFGQGTRLTVV.

The V call is TRBV27, the J call TRBJ1-5; unclear D gene. CDR1 MNHEY and CDR2 SMNVEV come from the germline V gene (reference sequence). The CDR3 covers 16 residues. The germline V and J ends were trimmed by 2 bases and 3 bases, with 14 bases remaining between them. The CDR3 DNA reads as TGTGCCAGCAGTTTAAAGTATGGACTTAACAATCAGCCCCAGCATTTT. It codes for CASSLKYGLNNQPQHF.

The CDR3 DNA reads as TGTGCCAGCAGGATGGGACTAGCGGGGTACAATGAGCAGTTCTTC. This codes for CASRMGLAGYNEQFF. This chain joins TRBV28 and TRBJ2-1; 13 bases line up with TRBD2. The CDR3 consists of 15 residues. Germline CDR1 reads MDHEN; CDR2 reads SYDVKM. After removal of 6 bases from V and 4 bases from J, the junction contained 3 bases not matched to a gene. The variable domain in full, with the rest retrieved from reference TRBV28 and TRBJ2-1, is DVKVTQSSRYLVKRTGEKVFLECVQDMDHENMFWYRQDPGLGLRLIYFSYDVKMKEKGDIPEGYSVSREKKERFSLILESASTNQTSMYLCASRMGLAGYNEQFFGPGTRLTVL.

The chain carries TRBV6-5 and TRBJ1-2; the D gene is possibly TRBD1 (6 bases). Trimming took 9 bases from V and 4 from J, leaving 12 bases between them. The CDR3 is made up of 12 amino acids. The germline V gene encodes CDR1 MNHEY and CDR2 SVGAGI. The CDR3 region is CASHRVVYGYTF. As DNA, the CDR3 is TGTGCCAGTCACAGGGTTGTCTATGGCTACACCTTC.

This clone has just a few counts. This chain links TRBV4-1 with TRBJ1-2, with 10 bases that match TRBD1. V shed 0 bases, J shed 8 bases, and the junction held 12 bases outside the gene matches. The CDR3 loop spans 17 amino acids. Germline V gives CDR1 MGHRA, CDR2 YSYEKL. CDR3 in amino acids: CASSQDWTGGISGGYTF. Written as DNA, the CDR3 is TGCGCCAGCAGCCAAGATTGGACAGGGGGGATCTCGGGCGGCTACACCTTC.

This clone was observed a handful of times. The chain couples TRBV6-6 to TRBJ2-7; 7 bases are a match to TRBD2. CDR1 and CDR2 (germline): MNHNY, SVGAGI (reference sequence). V dropped 0 bases and J dropped 0; count of bases not matched to a gene: 2. The length of the CDR3 is 15 residues. CDR3 sequence (DNA): TGTGCCAGCAGTTACTCCCCGGGGGGCTCCTACGAGCAGTACTTC. Translation gives CASSYSPGGSYEQYF.

The chain employs TRBV4-1 and TRBJ1-2, with D possibly being TRBD1 (5 bases). The V and J ends lost 2 bases and 5 bases respectively, with 15 bases between them. The CDR3 extends over 15 amino acids. Germline lookup yields CDR1 MGHRA and CDR2 YSYEKL. CDR3 in amino acids: CASSQNTGIDYGYTF. Written as DNA, the CDR3 is TGCGCCAGCAGCCAAAATACAGGTATTGATTATGGCTACACCTTC.

The chain uses TRBV29-1 and TRBJ2-7; 7 nucleotides agree with TRBD2. CDR1 is SQVTM, CDR2 ANQGSEA, per germline. The CDR3 length is 14 residues. With 3 bases clipped from V and 7 bases from J, the junction kept 12 bases outside the gene matches. The CDR3 DNA sequence: TGCAGCGTTGATGGTAGCGGGTGGGGTGGGGAGCAGTACTTC. Translating gives CSVDGSGWGGEQYF.

V gene TRBV5-1 combines with J gene TRBJ2-5, with 8 bases identical to TRBD2. Germline trimming cut 7 bases from V and 5 bases from J; bases unmatched to any gene: 10. The germline gives CDR1 SGHRS, CDR2 YFSETQ. The CDR3 runs 14 residues. The CDR3 nucleotides read TGCGCCAGCCGCAAAGCGGGGGCGATGGAGACCCAGTACTTC. Amino acid sequence: CASRKAGAMETQYF.

The rearrangement links TRBV19 to TRBJ1-2, with TRBD1 identical over 8 bases. The CDR3 length is 15 residues. CDR1 LNHDA and CDR2 SQIVND come from the germline V gene (reference sequence). With 10 bases clipped from V and 2 bases from J, the junction kept 12 bases outside the gene matches. The CDR3 DNA reads TGTGCCACAAACCAGGACAGGGTCCCCAACTATGGCTACACCTTC. It is translated as CATNQDRVPNYGYTF.